This is a list of T cell receptor beta chains from one sample in a study of control samples from healthy donors and cancer patients. Data came from immunoSEQ multiplex PCR; TCRdb stores just in-frame clones and leaves some out. Of about 98,000 clones in the sample, over 60% were seen once. The sequenced sample consisted of blood. Every receptor here comes from a woman in her 30s in good health. CDR3s include the opening cysteine and the closing phenylalanine or tryptophan.

v_gene	j_gene	CDR3aa
TRBV5-1	TRBJ2-7	CASSGWDGVTYEQYF
TRBV7-2	TRBJ2-2	CASSLALNTGELFF
TRBV27	TRBJ1-2	CASWSRTGEHYGYTF
TRBV6-6	TRBJ2-5	CASTDRGPQETQYF
TRBV7-2	TRBJ2-3	CASSRTTSGGPTQYF
TRBV12-3/TRBV12-4	TRBJ1-6	CASSSRGSPLHF
TRBV19	TRBJ2-2	CASSIVGTGTGELFF
TRBV5-6	TRBJ2-3	CASSSAGTDTQYF
TRBV3-1/TRBV3-2	TRBJ2-1	CASSQAASGVEQFF
TRBV4-3	TRBJ2-1	CASSQVIGLAAFNEQFF
TRBV4-2	TRBJ1-3	CASSQATGSSGNTIYF
TRBV29-1	TRBJ1-1	CSDSEAATEAFF
TRBV6-1	TRBJ2-4	CASSEAQIAKNIQYF
TRBV6-1	TRBJ1-1	CASSEWRGEAFF
TRBV12-2	TRBJ1-5	CASRLVRTEPHQPQHF
TRBV14	TRBJ2-7	CASSQTGAPSDEQYF
TRBV4-2	TRBJ2-1	CASSQYGLAEIYNEQFF
TRBV7-2	TRBJ1-1	CASSRQMNTEAFF
TRBV27	TRBJ2-6	CASSSQPGQSSGANVLTF
TRBV29-1	TRBJ1-2	CSVEDLGPGGYTF
TRBV5-1	TRBJ2-7	CASSLVGMGQYF
TRBV15	TRBJ1-2	CATRPHSRESYGYTF
TRBV5-5	TRBJ2-3	CASSYVRAGYDTQYF
TRBV30	TRBJ2-2	CASVRQGNTGELFF
TRBV5-1	TRBJ2-1	CASSTSGYNEQFF
TRBV19	TRBJ1-4	CASCDRFQGEKLFF
TRBV12-3/TRBV12-4	TRBJ1-1	CASRGQVGTEAFF
TRBV6-7	TRBJ2-4	CASIGSGGLVLAKNIQYF
TRBV3-1/TRBV3-2	TRBJ2-3	CASSQRWGKSTDTQYF
TRBV27	TRBJ1-4	CASSMGQGTGTNEKLFF
TRBV5-6	TRBJ2-2	CASSFVTGNTGELFF
TRBV6-6	TRBJ1-2	CASTPAQHGYTF
TRBV19	TRBJ1-5	CASSIQGDNQPQHF
TRBV18	TRBJ1-6	CASSPNGAQNSPLHF
TRBV5-6	TRBJ1-1	CASSLPGVSGTEAFF
TRBV30	TRBJ2-2	CAWSVPLRGELFF
TRBV18	TRBJ2-2	CASSPISFRNTGELFF
TRBV30	TRBJ1-5	CAWGQDNQPQHF
TRBV30	TRBJ1-2	CAWSVLGTGDGYTF
TRBV7-2	TRBJ2-7	CASSPGTRIEQYF
TRBV5-1	TRBJ1-2	CASSLAPGGADGYTF